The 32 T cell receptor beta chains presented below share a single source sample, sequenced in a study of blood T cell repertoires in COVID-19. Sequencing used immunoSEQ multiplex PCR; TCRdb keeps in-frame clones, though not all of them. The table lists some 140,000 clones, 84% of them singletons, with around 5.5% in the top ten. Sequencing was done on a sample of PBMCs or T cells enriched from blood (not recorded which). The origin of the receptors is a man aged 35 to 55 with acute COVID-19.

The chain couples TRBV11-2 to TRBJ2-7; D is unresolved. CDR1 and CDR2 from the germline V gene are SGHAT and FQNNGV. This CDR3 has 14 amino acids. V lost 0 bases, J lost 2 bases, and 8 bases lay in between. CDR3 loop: CASSLDTQPYEQYF. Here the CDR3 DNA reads TGTGCCAGCAGCTTAGATACACAGCCCTACGAGCAGTACTTC.

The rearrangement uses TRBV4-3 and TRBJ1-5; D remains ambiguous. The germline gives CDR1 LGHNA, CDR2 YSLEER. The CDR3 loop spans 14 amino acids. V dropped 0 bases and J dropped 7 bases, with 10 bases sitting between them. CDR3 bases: TGCGCCAGCAGCCAAGATGGAGGGAGCCAGCCCCAGCATTTT. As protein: CASSQDGGSQPQHF.

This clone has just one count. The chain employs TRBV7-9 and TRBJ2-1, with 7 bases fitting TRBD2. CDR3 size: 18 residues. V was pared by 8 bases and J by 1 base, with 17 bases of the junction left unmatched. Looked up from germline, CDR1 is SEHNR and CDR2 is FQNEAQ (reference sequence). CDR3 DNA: TGTGCCAGCGAAGACTGGGCCAGCGGGGATTTGTCCTACAATGAGCAGTTCTTC. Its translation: CASEDWASGDLSYNEQFF.

As DNA, the CDR3 is TGTGCCAGCAGCCGACCCGGGACAGGGGGTATCGGCGAGCAGTACTTC. Translation gives CASSRPGTGGIGEQYF. The rearrangement uses TRBV28 and TRBJ2-7; 11 bases are shared with TRBD1. Per germline, CDR1 MDHEN and CDR2 SYDVKM. This CDR3 spans 16 amino acids. V shed 6 bases and J 6 bases; nucleotides not matched to a gene: 13.

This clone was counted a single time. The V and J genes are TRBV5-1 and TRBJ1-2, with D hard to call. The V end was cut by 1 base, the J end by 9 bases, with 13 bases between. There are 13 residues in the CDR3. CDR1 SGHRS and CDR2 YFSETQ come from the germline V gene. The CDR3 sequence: CASSLSDDLSYTF. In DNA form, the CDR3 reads TGCGCCAGCAGCTTGAGTGACGACTTGAGCTACACCTTC.

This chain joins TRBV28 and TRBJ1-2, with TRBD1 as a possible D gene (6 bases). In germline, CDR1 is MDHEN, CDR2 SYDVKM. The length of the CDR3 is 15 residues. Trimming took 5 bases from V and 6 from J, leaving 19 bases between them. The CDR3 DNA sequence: TGTGCCAGCAGTAACCCGTGGCAGGGGAAGGATGGCTACACCTTC. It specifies CASSNPWQGKDGYTF.

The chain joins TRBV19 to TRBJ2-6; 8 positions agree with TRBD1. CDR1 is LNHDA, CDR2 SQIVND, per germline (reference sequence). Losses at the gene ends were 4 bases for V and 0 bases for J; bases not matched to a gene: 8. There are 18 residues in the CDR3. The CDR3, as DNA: TGTGCCAGTAGTAGACAGGGGACCCGCCTCTCTGGGGCCAACGTCCTGACTTTC. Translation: CASSRQGTRLSGANVLTF.

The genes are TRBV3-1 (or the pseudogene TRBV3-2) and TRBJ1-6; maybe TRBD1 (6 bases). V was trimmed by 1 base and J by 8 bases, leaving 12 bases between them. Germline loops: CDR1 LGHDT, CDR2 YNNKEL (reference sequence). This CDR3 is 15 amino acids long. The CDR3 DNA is TGTGCCAGCAGCCAAGCCGCAGGGGATGATTCACCCCTCCACTTT. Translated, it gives CASSQAAGDDSPLHF.

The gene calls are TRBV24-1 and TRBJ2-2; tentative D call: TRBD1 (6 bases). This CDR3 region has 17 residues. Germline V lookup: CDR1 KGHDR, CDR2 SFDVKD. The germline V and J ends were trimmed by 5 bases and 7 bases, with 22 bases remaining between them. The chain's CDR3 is CATSGRRDNEGNGELFF. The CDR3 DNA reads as TGTGCCACCAGTGGTCGACGGGACAACGAAGGGAACGGGGAGCTGTTTTTT.

In DNA form, the CDR3 reads TGTGCCAGCAGTCCACTCCCCAAGCGGGGGGTAATAGATACGCAGTATTTT. Protein sequence: CASSPLPKRGVIDTQYF. The V and J genes are TRBV27 and TRBJ2-3; TRBD2 matches 9 bases. Germline-derived CDR1 and CDR2 are MNHEY and SMNVEV (reference sequence). The length of the CDR3 is 17 residues. After removal of 5 bases from V and 5 bases from J, the junction contained 14 bases not matched to a gene.

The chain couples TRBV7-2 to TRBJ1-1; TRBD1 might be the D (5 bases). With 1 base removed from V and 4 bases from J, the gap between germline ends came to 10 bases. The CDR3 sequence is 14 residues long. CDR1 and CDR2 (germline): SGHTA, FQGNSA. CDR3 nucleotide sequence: TGTGCCAGCAGCTTAGTTATAGGGGTCACTGAAGCTTTCTTT. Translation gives CASSLVIGVTEAFF.

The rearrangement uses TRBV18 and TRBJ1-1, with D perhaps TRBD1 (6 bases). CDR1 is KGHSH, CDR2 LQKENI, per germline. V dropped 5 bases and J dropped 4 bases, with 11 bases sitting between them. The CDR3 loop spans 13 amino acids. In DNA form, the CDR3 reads TGTGCCAGCTCAGGGGGCCAGACCACTGAAGCTTTCTTT. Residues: CASSGGQTTEAFF.

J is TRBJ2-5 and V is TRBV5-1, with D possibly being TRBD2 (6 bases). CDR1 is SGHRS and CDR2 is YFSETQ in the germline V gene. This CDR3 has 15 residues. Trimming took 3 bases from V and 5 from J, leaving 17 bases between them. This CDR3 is CASSSGAGLWETQYF. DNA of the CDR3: TGCGCCAGCAGCTCTGGGGCGGGGCTCTGGGAGACCCAGTACTTC.

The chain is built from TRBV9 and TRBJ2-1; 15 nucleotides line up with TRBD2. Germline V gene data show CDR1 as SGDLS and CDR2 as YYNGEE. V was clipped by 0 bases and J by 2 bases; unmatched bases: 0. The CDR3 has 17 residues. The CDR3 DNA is TGTGCCAGCAGCGTAGGGACTAGCGGGGGGGCCTACAATGAGCAGTTCTTC. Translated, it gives CASSVGTSGGAYNEQFF.

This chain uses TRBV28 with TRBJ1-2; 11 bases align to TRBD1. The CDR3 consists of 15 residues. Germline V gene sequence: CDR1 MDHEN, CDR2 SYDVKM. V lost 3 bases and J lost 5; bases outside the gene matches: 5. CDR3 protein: CASSLWGTGGYGYTF. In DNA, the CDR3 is TGTGCCAGCAGTTTGTGGGGGACAGGGGGATATGGCTACACCTTC.

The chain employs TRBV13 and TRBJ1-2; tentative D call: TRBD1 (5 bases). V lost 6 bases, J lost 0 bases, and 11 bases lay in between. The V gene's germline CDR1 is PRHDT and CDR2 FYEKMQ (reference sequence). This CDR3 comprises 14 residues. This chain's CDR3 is CASRWTLANYGYTF. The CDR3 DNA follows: TGTGCCAGCAGGTGGACATTAGCTAACTATGGCTACACCTTC.

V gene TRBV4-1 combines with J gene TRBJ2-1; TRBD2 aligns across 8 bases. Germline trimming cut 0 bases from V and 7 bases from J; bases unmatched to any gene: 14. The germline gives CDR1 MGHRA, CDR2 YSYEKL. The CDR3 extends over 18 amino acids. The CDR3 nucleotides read TGCGCCAGCAGCCAAGACGGGAATAGCGGGGCCTCGAGGAATGAGCAGTTCTTC. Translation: CASSQDGNSGASRNEQFF.

The CDR3 DNA follows: TGTGCCAGCAGCTTGCCCCCACACAAGATACCATTTTATAGCAATCAGCCCCAGCATTTT. Its translation is CASSLPPHKIPFYSNQPQHF. The rearrangement links TRBV7-4 to TRBJ1-5; D is unclear. The CDR3 length is 20 residues. Trimming stripped 3 bases from V and 0 bases from J, with 24 bases between. Germline V CDR1 and CDR2: SGHVT, SQSDAQ.

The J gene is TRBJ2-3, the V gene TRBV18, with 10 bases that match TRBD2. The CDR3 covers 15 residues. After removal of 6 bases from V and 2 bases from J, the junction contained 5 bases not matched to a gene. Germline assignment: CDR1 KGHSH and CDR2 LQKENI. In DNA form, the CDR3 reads TGTGCCAGCTCGCGAGCGGGAGGGTCCACAGATACGCAGTATTTT. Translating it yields CASSRAGGSTDTQYF.

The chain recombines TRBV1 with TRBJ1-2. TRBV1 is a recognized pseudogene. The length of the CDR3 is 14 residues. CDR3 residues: CTSSQVRQLYGYTF. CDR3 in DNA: TGCACCAGCAGCCAAGTGAGGCAGCTCTATGGCTACACCTTC.

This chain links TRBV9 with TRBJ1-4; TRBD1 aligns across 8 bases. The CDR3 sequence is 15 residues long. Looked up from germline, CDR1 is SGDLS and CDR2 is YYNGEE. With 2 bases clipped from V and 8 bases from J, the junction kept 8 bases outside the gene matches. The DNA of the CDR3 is TGTGCCAGCAGCGTCCAGGGGGCGGAGGGGGAAAAACTGTTTTTT. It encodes CASSVQGAEGEKLFF.

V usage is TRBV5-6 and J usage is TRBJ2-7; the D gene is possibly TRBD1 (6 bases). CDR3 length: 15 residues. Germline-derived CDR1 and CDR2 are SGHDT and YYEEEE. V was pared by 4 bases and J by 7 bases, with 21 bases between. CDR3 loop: CASSIRGSLIREQYF. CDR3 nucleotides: TGTGCCAGCAGCATCAGGGGAAGTTTGATTCGGGAGCAGTACTTC.

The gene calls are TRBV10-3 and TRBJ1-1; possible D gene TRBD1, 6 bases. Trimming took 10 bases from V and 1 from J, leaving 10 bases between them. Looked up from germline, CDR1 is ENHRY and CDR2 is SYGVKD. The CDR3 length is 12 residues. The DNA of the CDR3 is TGTGCCAGCGGACAGCCGAACACTGAAGCTTTCTTT. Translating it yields CASGQPNTEAFF.

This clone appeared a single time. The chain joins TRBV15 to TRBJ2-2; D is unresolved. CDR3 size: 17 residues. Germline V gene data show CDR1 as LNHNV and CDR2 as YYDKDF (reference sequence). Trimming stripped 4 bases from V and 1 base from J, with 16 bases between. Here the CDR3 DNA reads TGTGCCACCAGCACCGTACCCGCGTCTCAGAACACCGGGGAGCTGTTTTTT. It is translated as CATSTVPASQNTGELFF.

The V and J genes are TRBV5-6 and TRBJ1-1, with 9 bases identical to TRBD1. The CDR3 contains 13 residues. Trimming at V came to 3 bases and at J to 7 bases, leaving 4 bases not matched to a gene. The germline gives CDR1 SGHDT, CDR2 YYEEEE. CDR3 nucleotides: TGTGCCAGCAGCTCGGGACAGGGTAATGAAGCTTTCTTT. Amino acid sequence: CASSSGQGNEAFF.

The CDR3 nucleotides read TGTGCCAGTAGTAATAGCGGGGGGGCCTATGAGCAGTTCTTC. Encoded protein: CASSNSGGAYEQFF. The rearrangement joins TRBV19 to TRBJ2-1, with TRBD2 matching 11 bases. The V gene's germline CDR1 is LNHDA and CDR2 SQIVND (reference sequence). J lost 8 bases, V lost 4 bases, and 4 bases had no gene match. The CDR3 is 14 amino acids. Drawing the rest from reference TRBV19 and TRBJ2-1, the complete variable domain is DGGITQSPKYLFRKEGQNVTLSCEQNLNHDAMYWYRQDPGQGLRLIYYSQIVNDFQKGDIAEGYSVSREKKESFPLTVTSAQKNPTAFYLCASSNSGGAYEQFFGPGTRLTVL.

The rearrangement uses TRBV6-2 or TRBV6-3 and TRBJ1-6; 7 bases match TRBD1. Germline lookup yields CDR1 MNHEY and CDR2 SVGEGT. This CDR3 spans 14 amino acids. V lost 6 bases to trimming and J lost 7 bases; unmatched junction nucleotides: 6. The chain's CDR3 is CASSPGQWNSPLHF. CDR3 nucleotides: TGTGCCAGCAGCCCGGGACAGTGGAATTCACCCCTCCACTTT.

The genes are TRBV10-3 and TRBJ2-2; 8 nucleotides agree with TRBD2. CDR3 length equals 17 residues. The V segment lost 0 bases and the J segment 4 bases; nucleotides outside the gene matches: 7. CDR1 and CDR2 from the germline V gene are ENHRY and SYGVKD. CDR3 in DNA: TGTGCCATCAGTGAGTCGGGTAGCGGGAAGGGCACCGGGGAGCTGTTTTTT. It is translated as CAISESGSGKGTGELFF.

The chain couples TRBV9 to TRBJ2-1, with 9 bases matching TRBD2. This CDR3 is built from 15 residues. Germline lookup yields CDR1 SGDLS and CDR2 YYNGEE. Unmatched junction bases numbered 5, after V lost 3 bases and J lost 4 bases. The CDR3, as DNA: TGTGCCAGCAGCGATAGCGGGGGCGTTTACAATGAGCAGTTCTTC. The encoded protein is CASSDSGGVYNEQFF.

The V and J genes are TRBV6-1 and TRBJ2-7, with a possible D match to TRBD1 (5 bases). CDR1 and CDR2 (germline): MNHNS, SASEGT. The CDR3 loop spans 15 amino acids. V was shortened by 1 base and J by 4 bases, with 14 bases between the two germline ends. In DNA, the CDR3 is TGTGCCAGCAGTGAAGTCCCCGAGACAGCGTACGAGCAGTACTTC. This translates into CASSEVPETAYEQYF.

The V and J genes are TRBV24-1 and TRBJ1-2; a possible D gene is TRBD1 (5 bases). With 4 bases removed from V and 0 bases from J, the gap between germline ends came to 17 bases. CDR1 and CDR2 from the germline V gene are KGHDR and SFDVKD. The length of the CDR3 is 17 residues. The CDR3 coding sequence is TGTGCCACCAGTGAAACTCCGGGACGGGGGACTAACTATGGCTACACCTTC. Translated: CATSETPGRGTNYGYTF.

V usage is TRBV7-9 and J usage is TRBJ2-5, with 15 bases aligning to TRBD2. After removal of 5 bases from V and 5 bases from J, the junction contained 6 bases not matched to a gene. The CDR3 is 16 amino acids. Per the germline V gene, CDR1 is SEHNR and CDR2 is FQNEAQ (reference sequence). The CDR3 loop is CASSRSGTSGRETQYF. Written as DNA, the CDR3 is TGTGCCAGCAGCCGATCCGGGACTAGCGGGAGGGAGACCCAGTACTTC.